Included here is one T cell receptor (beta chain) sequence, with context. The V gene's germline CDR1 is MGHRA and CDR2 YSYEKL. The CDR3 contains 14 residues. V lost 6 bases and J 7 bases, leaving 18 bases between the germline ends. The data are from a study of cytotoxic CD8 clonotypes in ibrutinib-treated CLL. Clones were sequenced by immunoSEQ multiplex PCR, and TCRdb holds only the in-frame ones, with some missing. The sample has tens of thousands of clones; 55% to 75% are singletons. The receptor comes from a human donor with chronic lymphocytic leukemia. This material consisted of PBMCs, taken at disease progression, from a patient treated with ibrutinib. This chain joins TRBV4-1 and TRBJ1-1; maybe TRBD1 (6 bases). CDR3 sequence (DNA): TGCGCCAGCAGATCGGCGGGGGGCCTGAGTGAAGCTTTCTTT. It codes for CASRSAGGLSEAFF.